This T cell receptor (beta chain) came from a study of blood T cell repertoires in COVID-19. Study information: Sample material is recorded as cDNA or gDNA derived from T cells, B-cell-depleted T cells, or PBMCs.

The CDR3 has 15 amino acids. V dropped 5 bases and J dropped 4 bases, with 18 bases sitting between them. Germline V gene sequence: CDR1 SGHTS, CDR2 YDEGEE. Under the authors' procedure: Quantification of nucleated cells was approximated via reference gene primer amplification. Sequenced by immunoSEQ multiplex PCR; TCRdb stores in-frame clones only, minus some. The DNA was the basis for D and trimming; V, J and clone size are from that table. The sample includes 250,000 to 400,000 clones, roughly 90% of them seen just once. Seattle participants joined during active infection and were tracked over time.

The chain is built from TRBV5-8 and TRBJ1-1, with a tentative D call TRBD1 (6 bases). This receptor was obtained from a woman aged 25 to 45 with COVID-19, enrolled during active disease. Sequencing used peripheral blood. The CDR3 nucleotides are TGTGCCAGCAGTTTCGATCCGGGACAAATCACTGAAGCTTTCTTT. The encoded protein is CASSFDPGQITEAFF.